This is a list of T cell receptor beta chains from one sample in a study of T cell responses to AZD1222 COVID-19 vaccine. Sequencing used immunoSEQ multiplex PCR; TCRdb keeps in-frame clones, though not all of them. This sample has over 85,000 clones, with approximately 90% found just once. The sequenced sample was peripheral blood, obtained on day 0 of AZD1222 vaccination. These TCRs come from an adult in good health. The CDR3 runs from the conserved cysteine through the conserved F or W. The D gene is left open where the match is weak. Expanded clones are given a class, and other clones once, few, many or no size at all.

TRBD2 TRBJ2-3 once TRBV19 TGTGCCAGTAGTATAGATCCCGGAGCGGGAGCGAGAGATACGCAGTATTTT CASSIDPGAGARDTQYF
. TRBJ2-7 . TRBV5-6 TGTGCCAGCAGCTTTTACAGGGTTCTGACCTACGAGCAGTACTTC CASSFYRVLTYEQYF
TRBD1 TRBJ2-7 . TRBV10-2 TGCGCCAGCAGTGGCTCCCCGGGACAGGTCGTATACGAGCAGTACTTC CASSGSPGQVVYEQYF
TRBD2 TRBJ2-5 . TRBV2 TGTGCCAGCAGTGAAGAGGCGGGAGGGCCGCTGGGGGGTATCCGGGAGACCCAGTACTTC CASSEEAGGPLGGIRETQYF
TRBD1 TRBJ1-1 . TRBV6-2/TRBV6-3 TGTGCCAGCAGCCCACAGACAGGGGTCGGGACTGAAGCTTTCTTT CASSPQTGVGTEAFF
. TRBJ2-1 . TRBV7-9 TGTGCCAGCAGCCCACATTACAGGTATGAGCAGTTCTTC CASSPHYRYEQFF
. TRBJ2-3 few TRBV5-8 TGTGCCAGCAGCCTAACTGGGGGATCTGGAGATACGCAGTATTTT CASSLTGGSGDTQYF
. TRBJ1-1 . TRBV30 TGTGCCTGGAGTGTTGGGGGGGTGGGCACTGAAGCTTTCTTT CAWSVGGVGTEAFF
TRBD1 TRBJ2-5 . TRBV2 TGTGCCAGCGATATAGAAGGGACAGCGCAAGAGACCCAGTACTTC CASDIEGTAQETQYF
. TRBJ1-3 . TRBV18 TGTGCCAGCTCACCTTCGGACGGCAACACCATATATTTT CASSPSDGNTIYF
. TRBJ2-7 . TRBV11-2 TGTGCCAGCAGCTACGGACTTTACGAGCAGTACTTC CASSYGLYEQYF
. TRBJ1-1 . TRBV6-5 TGTGCCAGCAGTAGGTTTCAGGGGCTCACTGAAGCTTTCTTT CASSRFQGLTEAFF
. TRBJ1-2 once TRBV6-5 TGTGCCAGCAGTTATTTTCGCGCAGGTCCCTATGGCTACACCTTC CASSYFRAGPYGYTF
TRBD1 TRBJ1-1 . TRBV6-6 TGTGCCAGCAGGGGAGGACAGGGTGAGAGGTACACTGAAGCTTTCTTT CASRGGQGERYTEAFF
TRBD1 TRBJ1-6 . TRBV5-1 TGCGCCAGCAGCTTGGAAGTCACAGGGGGCCGGAATTCACCCCTCCACTTT CASSLEVTGGRNSPLHF
. TRBJ1-3 . TRBV19 TGTGCCAGTCGGGCCGCTGGGCGAAACACCATATATTTT CASRAAGRNTIYF
. TRBJ1-4 . TRBV3-1/TRBV3-2 TGTGCCAGCACCCAAGGCGGTGTGCGCGAAAAACTGTTTTTT CASTQGGVREKLFF
. TRBJ2-7 . TRBV7-2 TGTGCCAGCAGCTTAGATATGTGGTCTCCGGCGGGGAGCTCCTACGAGCAGTACTTC CASSLDMWSPAGSSYEQYF
. TRBJ1-2 once TRBV19 TGTGCCAGTAGTACGACAGTGAACTATGGCTACACCTTC CASSTTVNYGYTF
. TRBJ1-4 . TRBV7-9 TGTGCCAGCAGCTTAGGGGCACTAAATGAAAAACTGTTTTTT CASSLGALNEKLFF
TRBD1 TRBJ1-2 once TRBV7-9 TGTGCCAGCAGCTTAGGGACAGGGAATATCGGTGGCTACACCTTC CASSLGTGNIGGYTF
TRBD2 TRBJ2-5 . TRBV6-2/TRBV6-3 TGTGCCAGCAGTCAGAGGACTAGCGGGGAAGAGACCCAGTACTTC CASSQRTSGEETQYF
. TRBJ2-5 . TRBV7-9 TGTGCCAGCAGCTTTGCAGGGGAAGAGACCCAGTACTTC CASSFAGEETQYF
. TRBJ2-1 . TRBV5-1 TGCGCCAGCAGCTTGATGGGCGGGTCCTACAATGAGCAGTTCTTC CASSLMGGSYNEQFF
TRBD1 TRBJ1-4 . TRBV5-5 TGTGCCAGCAGCTTGACAGGGGCCGGTGAAAAACTGTTTTTT CASSLTGAGEKLFF
. TRBJ2-3 . TRBV11-3 TGTGCCAGCAGCTTAGAATCCGGCCACACAGATACGCAGTATTTT CASSLESGHTDTQYF
TRBD1 TRBJ2-1 . TRBV2 TGTGCCAGCAGCCGAGAACAGGGGGCGCCGAATGAGCAGTTCTTC CASSREQGAPNEQFF